This T cell receptor (beta chain) was captured by sequencing in a study of control samples from healthy donors and cancer patients. Trimming shortened V by 3 bases and J by 4 bases, and 18 bases separated the two germline ends. The germline V gene has CDR1 MNHNS and CDR2 SASEGT. This CDR3 comprises 16 residues. Some clones are missing from TCRdb's copy, which holds only in-frame ones; the method was immunoSEQ multiplex PCR. The sample consists of approximately 150,000 clones, 96% of them appearing once. The source material was blood. V is TRBV6-1 and J is TRBJ1-2; weak D call: TRBD1 (5 bases). The sequence derives from a woman in her thirties in good health. The CDR3 loop reads CASSEGGGFFGYGYTF. The DNA of the CDR3 is TGTGCCAGCAGTGAGGGGGGTGGATTTTTTGGCTATGGCTACACCTTC.